This passage covers 27 T cell receptor beta chains from one sample sequenced in a study of memory CD4+ T cells and cytomegalovirus serostatus (dated 2019 in TCRdb). To prepare the library, the immunoSEQ multiplex PCR assay was applied. TCRdb carries this immuneACCESS record with in-frame sequences only. Its versions omit some clonotypes, under half of them owing to an unresolved V gene in the studies checked, with the rest unexplained. Counted in this sample were roughly 28,000 clones; about 70% of them appeared once. About 1% of the sample is held by the ten biggest clonotypes. Single viable CD3+CD4+CD8-CD45RO+ cells were sorted as memory CD4+ T cells on a FACSAria II. Sequencing was done on a sample of memory CD4+ T cells from blood. The receptors derive from an adult in good health and CMV-seronegative.

V gene TRBV11-3 combines with J gene TRBJ2-1; D might be TRBD1 (7 bases). Per germline, CDR1 SGHNT and CDR2 YENEEA. This CDR3 comprises 18 residues. Trimming took off 0 bases at V and 0 bases at J, with 15 bases between the two ends. In DNA form, the CDR3 reads TGTGCCAGCAGCTTAGATCAGGGGGGTACAAGCTCCTACAATGAGCAGTTCTTC. Translating it yields CASSLDQGGTSSYNEQFF.

V usage is TRBV4-1 and J usage is TRBJ1-3, with 7 nucleotides matching TRBD1. The CDR3 runs to 17 residues. V gave up 1 base and J gave up 1 base; unmatched junction bases: 7. Germline CDR1 and CDR2: MGHRA and YSYEKL. The chain's CDR3 is CASSQGTGRESGNTIYF. The DNA of the CDR3 is TGCGCCAGCAGCCAAGGGACAGGAAGGGAGTCTGGAAACACCATATATTTT.

J is TRBJ1-1 and V is TRBV29-1; possibly TRBD1 for D (6 bases). The CDR3 runs 13 residues. From germline, CDR1 is SQVTM and CDR2 ANQGSEA. Trimming stripped 7 bases from V and 4 bases from J, with 16 bases between. DNA for the CDR3: TGCAGCGCCACGACAGGCTTGGGCACTGAAGCTTTCTTT. Its translation: CSATTGLGTEAFF.

This clone occurred a few times. The chain joins TRBV29-1 to TRBJ1-1; 7 nucleotides line up with TRBD1. J gave up 3 bases and V 7 bases, and 8 bases lay outside the gene matches. Germline V gene sequence: CDR1 SQVTM, CDR2 ANQGSEA. The length of the CDR3 is 13 residues. CDR3 in amino acids: CSAETGLHTEAFF. In nucleotides, the CDR3 is TGCAGCGCCGAGACAGGGCTGCACACTGAAGCTTTCTTT.

The V gene is TRBV6-6, the J gene TRBJ2-5; D uncertain. V lost 6 bases, J lost 5 bases, and 13 bases lay in between. CDR1 is MNHNY, CDR2 SVGAGI, per germline (reference sequence). CDR3 length: 13 amino acids. CDR3 region: CASRTVGRETQYF. The CDR3 bases are TGTGCCAGCAGGACTGTTGGGCGGGAGACCCAGTACTTC.

J is TRBJ2-1 and V is TRBV20-1; no definite D call. There are 11 residues in the CDR3. The V and J ends lost 4 bases and 4 bases respectively, with 5 bases between them. Germline loops: CDR1 DFQATT, CDR2 SNEGSKA (reference sequence). The CDR3 sequence: CSAKNYNEQFF. For the CDR3, the DNA is TGCAGTGCTAAGAATTACAATGAGCAGTTCTTC.

The V call is TRBV2, the J call TRBJ2-7, with 9 bases lining up with TRBD1. Trimming took 10 bases from V and 1 from J; bases not matched to a gene: 5. CDR1 and CDR2 from the germline V gene are SNHLY and FYNNEI. The CDR3 totals 13 residues. The CDR3 region is CANAGQGSYEQYF. Here the CDR3 DNA reads TGTGCCAACGCGGGACAGGGTTCCTACGAGCAGTACTTC.

V and J are TRBV12-5 and TRBJ2-1; 10 nucleotides line up with TRBD2. CDR3 length: 15 residues. V gave up 8 bases and J gave up 4 bases; unmatched junction bases: 8. Germline loops: CDR1 LGHNT, CDR2 FRNRAP. The CDR3 DNA sequence: TGTGCTAGTAAGTCCGGGACTAGCGTTTACAATGAGCAGTTCTTC. Protein product: CASKSGTSVYNEQFF.

This sequence joins TRBV11-2 and TRBJ2-1, with 7 bases fitting TRBD1. Per germline, CDR1 SGHAT and CDR2 FQNNGV. J was trimmed by 3 bases and V by 2 bases; bases with no gene match: 4. The CDR3 covers 15 residues. The CDR3 region has the DNA TGTGCCAGCAGCTTATTACAGGGGTACTACAATGAGCAGTTCTTC. It is translated as CASSLLQGYYNEQFF. Combining the CDR3 with reference TRBV11-2 and TRBJ2-1 gives the whole variable domain EAGVAQSPRYKIIEKRQSVAFWCNPISGHATLYWYQQILGQGPKLLIQFQNNGVVDDSQLPKDRFSAERLKGVDSTLKIQPAKLEDSAVYLCASSLLQGYYNEQFFGPGTRLTVL.

The CDR3 reads CASSPLQGISSTDTQYF. In nucleotides, the CDR3 is TGTGCCAGCAGCCCACTCCAGGGTATTTCTAGCACAGATACGCAGTATTTT. The chain links TRBV7-8 to TRBJ2-3, with D perhaps TRBD1 (5 bases). The V gene lost 5 bases and the J gene lost 0 bases, with 18 bases spanning the gap. Germline-derived CDR1 and CDR2 are SGHVS and FQNEAQ. The CDR3 has 17 residues.

V is TRBV7-9 and J is TRBJ1-2; unclear D gene. V gave up 0 bases and J gave up 6 bases, with 14 bases separating them. Per germline, CDR1 SEHNR and CDR2 FQNEAQ (reference sequence). The CDR3 runs to 15 residues. The CDR3 is CASSLANLGKHGYTF. DNA for the CDR3: TGTGCCAGCAGCTTAGCGAATTTGGGAAAGCATGGCTACACCTTC.

The chain has TRBV7-2 and TRBJ2-5; D gene unclear. V was pared by 4 bases and J by 4 bases, with 7 bases between. The CDR3 contains 12 residues. Germline values: CDR1 SGHTA, CDR2 FQGNSA. The CDR3 loop is CASSYWRETQYF. For the CDR3, the DNA is TGTGCCAGCAGCTATTGGAGAGAGACCCAGTACTTC.

CDR3 bases: TGCAGCGTTGGAGGGGGGTTCGGAGAGACCCAGTACTTC. Translating it yields CSVGGGFGETQYF. The chain is built from TRBV29-1 and TRBJ2-5; the D gene could be TRBD1 or TRBD2 (6 bases each). V lost 4 bases, J lost 4 bases, and 13 bases lay in between. This CDR3 has 13 residues. Germline CDR1 is SQVTM and CDR2 is ANQGSEA. The full variable domain, rest sourced from reference TRBV29-1 and TRBJ2-5, is SAVISQKPSRDICQRGTSLTIQCQVDSQVTMMFWYRQQPGQSLTLIATANQGSEATYESGFVIDKFPISRPNLTFSTLTVSNMSPEDSSIYLCSVGGGFGETQYFGPGTRLLVL.

Here the CDR3 DNA reads TGTGCTAGTGGTTTGTCCCTAAGTTCGGGACTAAGGCAGTATTTT. Translating gives CASGLSLSSGLRQYF. The chain links TRBV12-5 to TRBJ2-3, with 7 positions matching TRBD2. Germline trimming cut 2 bases from V and 11 bases from J; bases unmatched to any gene: 13. Germline V lookup: CDR1 LGHNT, CDR2 FRNRAP. This CDR3 has 15 residues.

The chain carries TRBV30 and TRBJ1-2, with D possibly being TRBD1 (6 bases). The CDR3 loop spans 13 amino acids. Germline values: CDR1 GTSNPN, CDR2 SVGIG (reference sequence). Trimming removed 4 bases from V and 4 bases from J, with 13 bases in between. In DNA, the CDR3 is TGTGCCTGGATGGGGGGGCGCCGCTATGGCTACACCTTC. Translation: CAWMGGRRYGYTF.

V usage is TRBV2 and J usage is TRBJ2-5; D call uncertain. Germline V gene sequence: CDR1 SNHLY, CDR2 FYNNEI. The CDR3 has 12 amino acids. V was trimmed by 8 bases and J by 4 bases, leaving 11 bases between them. CDR3 DNA: TGTGCCAGCGGTCCGACCGGAGAGACCCAGTACTTC. Its protein product is CASGPTGETQYF.

CDR3 protein: CASSLDDRVRGYTF. The CDR3 DNA follows: TGTGCCAGCAGCCTAGATGACAGGGTACGCGGCTACACCTTC. The chain has TRBV5-4 and TRBJ1-2; 7 bases match TRBD1. Germline-derived CDR1 and CDR2 are SGHNT and YYREEE (reference sequence). The CDR3 length is 14 residues. V shed 4 bases, J shed 8 bases, and the junction held 11 bases outside the gene matches.

V and J are TRBV28 and TRBJ2-1, with 8 bases identical to TRBD1. J gave up 3 bases and V 3 bases, and 7 bases lay outside the gene matches. CDR1 is MDHEN and CDR2 is SYDVKM in the germline V gene. The CDR3 has 16 residues. CDR3 region: CASSFHGTGNYNEQFF. The CDR3 bases are TGTGCCAGCAGTTTCCATGGGACAGGTAACTACAATGAGCAGTTCTTC.

The CDR3 spells CASSLGWRSYEQYF. For the CDR3, the DNA is TGTGCCAGCAGTCTTGGTTGGCGGAGTTACGAGCAGTACTTC. The chain joins TRBV7-9 to TRBJ2-7; D gene uncertain. This CDR3 contains 14 residues. CDR1 and CDR2 from the germline V gene are SEHNR and FQNEAQ (reference sequence). V was clipped by 6 bases and J by 4 bases, with 16 bases between them. Variable domain in full (rest from reference TRBV7-9 and TRBJ2-7): DTGVSQNPRHKITKRGQNVTFRCDPISEHNRLYWYRQTLGQGPEFLTYFQNEAQLEKSRLLSDRFSAERPKGSFSTLEIQRTEQGDSAMYLCASSLGWRSYEQYFGPGTRLTVT.

The chain employs TRBV4-2 and TRBJ1-1; possibly TRBD1 for D (5 bases). The CDR3 length is 14 residues. Trimming removed 0 bases from V and 10 bases from J, with 15 bases in between. CDR1 LGHNA and CDR2 YNFKEQ come from the germline V gene. The chain's CDR3 is CASSQDFGGMGAFF. CDR3 bases: TGTGCCAGCAGCCAAGATTTCGGGGGAATGGGAGCTTTCTTT.

J is TRBJ2-3 and V is TRBV7-6; 7 bases align to TRBD1. J gave up 4 bases and V 5 bases, and 6 bases lay outside the gene matches. Germline CDR1 SGHVS, CDR2 FNYEAQ. This CDR3 region has 14 residues. CDR3 nucleotide sequence: TGTGCCAGCAGCCTCCAACAGGGGCCAGATACGCAGTATTTT. Residues: CASSLQQGPDTQYF.

The gene calls are TRBV7-9 and TRBJ2-7; D possibly corresponds to TRBD1 (8 bases). Germline V gene sequence: CDR1 SEHNR, CDR2 FQNEAQ (reference sequence). The ends were cut back, 5 bases at V and 2 bases at J, with 10 bases in the middle. The CDR3 has 13 residues. The CDR3 loop reads CASSTGGAYEQYF. In DNA form, the CDR3 reads TGTGCCAGCAGCACAGGGGGGGCCTACGAGCAGTACTTC.

This chain links TRBV5-1 with TRBJ2-7; D gene unclear. Trimming pared 3 bases from V and 1 base from J, leaving 8 bases between. The V gene's germline CDR1 is SGHRS and CDR2 YFSETQ. The CDR3 extends over 13 amino acids. CDR3 loop: CASSSHGSYEQYF. The CDR3 DNA reads TGCGCCAGCAGCTCCCATGGGTCCTACGAGCAGTACTTC.

The J gene is TRBJ1-2, the V gene TRBV7-2; weak D call: TRBD1 (6 bases). CDR3 length: 13 residues. Germline-derived CDR1 and CDR2 are SGHTA and FQGNSA. Trimming removed 1 base from V and 7 bases from J, with 10 bases in between. The CDR3 nucleotides are TGTGCCAGCAGCTTAGAGGGGGGGGTTGGCTACACCTTC. Translated, it gives CASSLEGGVGYTF. Complete variable domain (other parts from reference TRBV7-2 and TRBJ1-2): GAGVSQSPSNKVTEKGKDVELRCDPISGHTALYWYRQSLGQGLEFLIYFQGNSAPDKSGLPSDRFSAERTGGSVSTLTIQRTQQEDSAVYLCASSLEGGVGYTFGSGTRLTVV.

The chain has TRBV10-3 and TRBJ2-7; 8 bases align to TRBD1. This CDR3 is 16 amino acids long. V lost 3 bases, J lost 7 bases, and 14 bases stayed unmatched. The germline V gene has CDR1 ENHRY and CDR2 SYGVKD. CDR3 DNA sequence: TGTGCCATCAGTGAAGTTCGGACAGGGATTGTAGATGAGCAGTACTTC. It codes for CAISEVRTGIVDEQYF.

V is TRBV6-5 and J is TRBJ2-7; possible D gene TRBD2, 6 bases. Germline-derived CDR1 and CDR2 are MNHEY and SVGAGI. The CDR3 totals 14 residues. V was cut by 6 bases and J by 2 bases, with 14 bases left in between. CDR3 coding DNA: TGTGCCAGCAGCACCGGGACTCATGCCTACGAGCAGTACTTC. Its protein is CASSTGTHAYEQYF.

The chain joins TRBV7-2 to TRBJ1-5, with 8 nucleotides matching TRBD1. The junction had 8 bases not matched to a gene; V was cut back by 3 bases and J by 7 bases. This CDR3 spans 15 amino acids. Germline lookup yields CDR1 SGHTA and CDR2 FQGNSA. CDR3 DNA: TGTGCCAGCAGCTTGGGATCAGGGGGCGGACAGCCCCAGCATTTT. The encoded protein is CASSLGSGGGQPQHF.